This record looks at one T cell receptor beta chain sequence and its context. Its antigen remains unidentified. At one end, the junction sequence differs from germline, possibly due to a read error. The sample originates from a study of breast tumors, draining lymph nodes, adjacent tissues. Study observations and caveats: Compared with lymph nodes, tumors were less diverse; compared with nontumor tissue, more.

Each CDR3 protein gets one entry after TCRdb re-called the multiplex PCR reads with MiXCR. Among 130,000 or so distinct CDR3 sequences, 21% were seen once, and the ten largest hold 2.2%. Axillary draining lymph nodes of breast cancer patients supplied the node samples. The CDR3 is made up of 11 amino acids. Germline loops: CDR1 MDHEN, CDR2 SYDVKM. The clonotype originates from a female donor with breast cancer. Some clones in this sample may be carry-over from other donors' samples. The chain employs TRBV28 and TRBJ2-7; no firm D call. Material for sequencing was axillary lymph node tissue. In DNA form, the CDR3 reads TGTGCCAGCAGCCTGGCTGCTTCTCCAAACTTC. It specifies CASSLAASPNF.